This T cell receptor (beta chain) was observed in a study of spatial heterogeneity in lung cancer. Study-wide context: Detected beta-chain sequences consistently exceeded alpha-chain sequences.

Stated time point: sample taken at primary tumor resection. Sequencing was performed on whole RNA extracted from tumor and nontumor lung tissue, or from frozen PBMC, and the material was left unsorted. This clonotype has just a few counts. V shed 7 bases and J shed 1 base, with 10 bases lying between them. The CDR3 covers 14 residues. Germline values: CDR1 SNHLY, CDR2 FYNNEI. In the library, each TCR cDNA molecule bore its own unique molecular identifier. TCRdb passed the 5' RACE reads through MiXCR, listing each CDR3 protein once. The sample lists about 25,000 distinct CDR3 sequences; about 7% were seen once.

This chain uses TRBV2 with TRBJ2-2, with no clear D. Sequenced here: PBMCs, sampled at surgery. The source of this sequence is a male donor with early-stage non-small cell lung cancer. The CDR3 DNA reads TGTGCCAGCACCTTCCCGGGGAACACCGGGGAGCTGTTTTTT. As protein: CASTFPGNTGELFF.